This entry concerns a single T cell receptor beta chain. Its matching antigen is unknown. This could be a read error, since a much larger clone is one nucleotide away. As the CDR3 is not closed by the conserved phenylalanine or tryptophan, this likely results from a read error. These data originate in a study of tumor and adjacent non-tumor tissue in lung cancer. At the level of the study: Samples averaged about 3.8 million productive TCRbeta reads each.

General study points: Significantly higher TCR diversity was found in tumor than normal lung. Tumor repertoires had a smaller top 100 clone share than normal lung. Tumor TCR diversity, when higher, was linked to shorter survival.

The library came from three nested PCR rounds adapted from ARM-PCR protocols. One entry per CDR3 protein results from TCRdb running MiXCR on the multiplex PCR reads. Here the sample spans tens of thousands of distinct CDR3 sequences, 60% to 70% being singletons. This sample's RNA came from whole unsorted tissue. This non-tumor lung sample came from over 3 cm beyond the tumor edge. This CDR3 has 13 amino acids. With V trimmed by 10 bases and J by 3 bases, 6 bases remained unmatched. Per germline, CDR1 MDHEN and CDR2 SYDVKM. This receptor was taken from a woman in her thirties or forties with non-small cell lung cancer. Sequences were obtained from distant non-tumor lung tissue. The V call is TRBV28, the J call TRBJ2-7, with 10 bases lining up with TRBD1. The chain's CDR3 is CATRGQGVYEQYL. Here the CDR3 DNA reads TGTGCCACCCGAGGACAGGGGGTCTACGAGCAGTACCTC.